This T cell receptor (beta chain) originates from a study of blood T cell repertoires in COVID-19. Sequencing was performed with immunoSEQ multiplex PCR; in TCRdb, only in-frame clones are kept and a portion is missing. The repertoire consists of some 360,000 clones, with around 90% occurring once and the leading ten covering about 3.9%. V lost 6 bases, J lost 5 bases, and 7 bases stayed unmatched. Germline CDR1 reads MNHEY; CDR2 reads SMNVEV (reference sequence). CDR3 size: 15 residues. Seattle researchers signed up patients amid active infection and tracked them longitudinally. Material: peripheral blood. This chain connects TRBV27 to TRBJ1-6; 7 bases map to TRBD1. This receptor was obtained from a woman aged 60-75 years with COVID-19, enrolled during active disease. The CDR3 bases are TGTGCCAGCAGGGTGACAGGGCTGCATAATTCACCCCTCCACTTT. Protein: CASRVTGLHNSPLHF.